The present T cell receptor (beta chain) was sequenced within a study of OX40 agonist ivuxolimab in advanced cancers. Germline values: CDR1 LNHDA, CDR2 SQIVND (reference sequence). CDR3 length equals 14 residues. Between the trimmed V and J ends, which lost 2 bases and 3 bases, there was a span of 8 bases. This clone was picked up one time. Its antigen is unidentified. This table comes from immunoSEQ multiplex PCR, and its TCRdb copy is limited to in-frame clones, with some not included. The sample has around 55,000 clones, approximately 86% seen once. Broader study findings: Among some nonresponders, normalized T-cell clonal expansion was also low. At 0.1 to 3.0 mg/kg, CD4+ and CD8+ blood T cells expanded clonally by week 6.

This sequence originates from an adult with an advanced solid tumor such as melanoma, head and neck, liver or kidney cancer. V is TRBV19 and J is TRBJ1-5; D remains ambiguous. The specimen comprised CD4+ or CD8+ T cells sorted from blood, sampled in a trial of the OX40 agonist ivuxolimab. The DNA of the CDR3 is TGTGCCAGTAGTATAAGAGACACCAATCAGCCCCAGCATTTT. Encoded protein: CASSIRDTNQPQHF.